This T cell receptor (beta chain) is from a study of T cells after yellow fever vaccination (dated by TCRdb to the late 2010s). Regarding the research as a whole: The SMART-Seq v4 Ultra Low Input RNA kit was used to prepare libraries from fractions with low cell numbers. Blood samples were taken at several timepoints before and after primary and secondary immunization, and bulk PBMC replicates and cell subsets were isolated. To track T-cell clones before and after primary and booster YFV17D yellow fever vaccination, bulk TCR alpha and beta repertoires were sequenced longitudinally. Two healthy male donors, one aged 18 to 30 and one aged 30 to 40 years, made up the cohort. Study-wide conclusions, independent of this receptor: The secondary T-cell response was weaker than the primary response but faster, peaking on day 5 instead of day 15. Because the study included only a couple of donors, the extent to which the findings can be generalized is limited. FACS-sorted repertoires could contain abundant contaminating clonotypes from the bulk population, so computational filtering was required. A small share of clonotypes occurred in both CD4 and CD8 compartments, likely arising from convergent recombination. After the booster, most of the clones that had expanded following primary vaccination were detected again (just under 97% of CD4 and around 87% of CD8), which suggests that memory was broadly maintained.

Regarding this clonotype: Its antigen has not been determined. No base quality values were provided; no much bigger clone lies one nucleotide off.

TCRdb lists the instrument as Illumina NovaSeq 6000. TCR cDNA was synthesized by 5'RACE template switching, which introduced a universal primer site and unique molecular identifiers. Priming of cDNA synthesis was performed from both the TCR alpha and TCR beta constant segments. Library amplification involved two PCR steps, and the second step added sample barcodes and sequencing adapters. Sequencing of libraries was performed on Illumina HiSeq 2500 (2x100 bp) or NovaSeq (2x150 bp). The authors processed their data as follows. MIGEC handled demultiplexing of reads and collapsing into UMI consensus sequences, while MiXCR performed V(D)J alignment. Vaccine-responding clonotypes were defined with edgeR using replicate PBMC samples, requiring FDR below 0.01 and a log2 fold change above 5 up to day 15. Each bulk clonotype received a CD4 or CD8 identity based on whether the sequenced CD4 or CD8 repertoire contained that clonotype at higher abundance. The public sequencing data were trimmed at Q25 with fastp and processed into clonotypes with MiXCR by TCRdb, which kept only in-frame beta chains. Each CDR3 protein gets just one entry, which takes the most common genes and DNA from the rows behind it. Here the V and J calls rest on TCRdb's processing, not on the authors' analysis. This sample comprises 300,000 to 350,000 distinct CDR3 sequences, about 11% of them detected only once. The biggest ten clones account for roughly 3% of the sample.

The sample's treatment or condition label is to be understood as: live attenuated yellow fever vaccine strain. PBMCs were isolated from peripheral blood using a standard Ficoll-Paque protocol. Dynabeads CD4 and CD8 positive selection kits were used to isolate CD4 and CD8 T-cell fractions. TriZol was used to extract RNA from bulk PBMCs, from CD4 and CD8 fractions, and from dextramer-positive and dextramer-negative fractions. The V end gives up 6 bases and the J end 5 bases, leaving 7 bases in the junction not matched to a gene. CDR1 and CDR2 are read off the germline V gene (reference sequence) as DFQATT and SNEGSKA. From the cysteine up to the phenylalanine, the CDR3 has a length of 13 residues. Here the CDR3 DNA is all that survives: 39 bases in frame from base 1.

The source was CD4+ T cells sorted from PBMCs, collected 45 days after the yellow fever booster vaccination. This clonotype was sampled from a man younger than 35 who received the YFV17D yellow fever vaccine. This chain joins TRBV20-1 to TRBJ2-3, with 8 bases in between that match TRBD2. The CDR3 amino acid sequence is: CSAGAGGKDTQYF. The nucleotide sequence reads TGCAGTGCAGGCGCGGGGGGAAAAGATACGCAGTATTTT.